This T cell receptor beta chain was retrieved from a study of blood T cell dynamics during melanoma immunotherapy. Time point described: week 3, after first cycle of checkpoint inhibitor. Trimming pared 5 bases from V and 0 bases from J, leaving 5 bases between. The CDR3 is 11 residues long. From germline, CDR1 is DFQATT and CDR2 SNEGSKA (reference sequence). The assay received all extracted DNA from sorted CD8+ subsets. Method: immunoSEQ multiplex PCR; TCRdb's copy keeps in-frame clones and lacks some. The table records around 13,000 clones, around nine tenths of them present only once. The sample holds one count of this clone.

The receptor was isolated from a human donor with melanoma. The sample consisted of effector memory CD8+ T cells from blood, taken from a patient treated with checkpoint blockade. This rearrangement joins TRBV20-1 to TRBJ2-7; D is unresolved. The DNA of the CDR3 is TGCAGTGCTTCGAGCTCCTACGAGCAGTACTTC. Encoded protein: CSASSSYEQYF.